This T cell receptor (beta chain) was found in a study of T-cell reconstitution after alpha-beta-depleted transplantation in children. V lost 0 bases and J 5 bases, leaving 14 bases between the germline ends. The CDR3 has 14 residues. Germline values: CDR1 SQVTM, CDR2 ANQGSEA. The sample holds a few counts of this clonotype. Researchers prepared the TCRbeta library using unique molecular identifiers, the study reports. TCRdb reprocessed the PCR reads via MiXCR and lists one record per CDR3 protein. The data show 450,000 to 600,000 distinct CDR3 sequences, 15% to 20% seen once. The source of this sequence is a human donor who donated a stem cell graft to a child with acute lymphoblastic leukemia. This sample comprised PBMCs from the stem cell graft donor, obtained from the stem cell graft. The chain combines TRBV29-1 with TRBJ2-7; unclear D gene. In DNA, the CDR3 is TGCAGCGTTGAAGAAAGGGCAGGATTGGACGAGCAGTACTTC. Its translation: CSVEERAGLDEQYF.